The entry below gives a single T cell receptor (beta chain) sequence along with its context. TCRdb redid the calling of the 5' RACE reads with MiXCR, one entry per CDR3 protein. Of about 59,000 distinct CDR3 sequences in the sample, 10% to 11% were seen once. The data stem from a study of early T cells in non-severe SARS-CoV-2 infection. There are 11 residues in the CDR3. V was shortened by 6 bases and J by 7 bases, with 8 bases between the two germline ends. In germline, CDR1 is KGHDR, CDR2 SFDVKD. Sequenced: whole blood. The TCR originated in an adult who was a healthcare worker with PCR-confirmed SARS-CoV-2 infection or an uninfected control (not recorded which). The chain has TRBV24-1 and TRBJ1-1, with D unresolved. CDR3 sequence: CATSPHYEAFF. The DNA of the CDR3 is TGTGCCACCAGTCCCCATTATGAAGCTTTCTTT.